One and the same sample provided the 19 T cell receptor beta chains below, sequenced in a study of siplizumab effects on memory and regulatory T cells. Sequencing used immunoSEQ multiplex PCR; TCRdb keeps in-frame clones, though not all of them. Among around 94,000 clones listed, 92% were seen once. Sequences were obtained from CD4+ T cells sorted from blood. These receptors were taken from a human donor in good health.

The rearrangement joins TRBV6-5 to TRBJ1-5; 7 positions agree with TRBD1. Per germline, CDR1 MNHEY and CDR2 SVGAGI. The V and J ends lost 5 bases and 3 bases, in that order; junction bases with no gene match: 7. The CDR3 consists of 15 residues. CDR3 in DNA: TGTGCCAGCAGTCGAACAGGGGTGGACAATCAGCCCCAGCATTTT. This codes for CASSRTGVDNQPQHF.

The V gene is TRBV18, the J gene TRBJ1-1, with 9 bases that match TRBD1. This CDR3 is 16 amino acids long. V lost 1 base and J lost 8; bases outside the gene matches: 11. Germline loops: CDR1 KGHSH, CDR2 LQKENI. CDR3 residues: CASSPQPGTGQTEAFF. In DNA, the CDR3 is TGTGCCAGCTCACCACAACCTGGGACAGGGCAAACCGAAGCTTTCTTT.

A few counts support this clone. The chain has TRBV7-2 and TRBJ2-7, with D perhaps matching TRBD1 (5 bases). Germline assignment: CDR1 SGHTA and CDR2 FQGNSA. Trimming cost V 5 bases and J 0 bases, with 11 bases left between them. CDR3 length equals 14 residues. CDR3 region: CASSTGHSSYEQYF. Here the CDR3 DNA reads TGTGCCAGCAGCACCGGACACAGCTCCTACGAGCAGTACTTC.

CDR3 nucleotides: TGTGCCATCAGCACCGGGACAGGGAATTCACCCCTCCACTTT. Protein: CAISTGTGNSPLHF. The chain links TRBV10-3 to TRBJ1-6, with 9 bases fitting TRBD1. Germline V gene lookup returns CDR1 ENHRY and CDR2 SYGVKD. Trimming took 6 bases from V and 7 from J; bases not matched to a gene: 4. The CDR3 runs to 14 residues.

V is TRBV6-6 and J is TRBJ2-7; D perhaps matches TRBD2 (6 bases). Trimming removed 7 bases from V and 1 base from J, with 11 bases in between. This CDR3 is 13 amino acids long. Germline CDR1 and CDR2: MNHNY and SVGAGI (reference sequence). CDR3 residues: CASKEGKSYEQYF. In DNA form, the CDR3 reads TGTGCCAGCAAGGAGGGGAAATCCTACGAGCAGTACTTC.

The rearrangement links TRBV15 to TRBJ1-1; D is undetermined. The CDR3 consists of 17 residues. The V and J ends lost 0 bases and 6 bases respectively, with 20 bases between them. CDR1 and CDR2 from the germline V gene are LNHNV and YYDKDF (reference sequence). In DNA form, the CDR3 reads TGTGCCACCAGCAGAGATCACAGCCCAGAGGGAGTCGCTGAAGCTTTCTTT. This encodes CATSRDHSPEGVAEAFF.

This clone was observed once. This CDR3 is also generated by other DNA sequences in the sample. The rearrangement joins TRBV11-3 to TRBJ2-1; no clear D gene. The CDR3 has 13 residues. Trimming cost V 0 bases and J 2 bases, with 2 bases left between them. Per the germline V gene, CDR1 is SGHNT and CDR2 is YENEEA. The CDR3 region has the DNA TGTGCCAGCAGCTTAGAGGCCTACAATGAGCAGTTCTTC. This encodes CASSLEAYNEQFF.

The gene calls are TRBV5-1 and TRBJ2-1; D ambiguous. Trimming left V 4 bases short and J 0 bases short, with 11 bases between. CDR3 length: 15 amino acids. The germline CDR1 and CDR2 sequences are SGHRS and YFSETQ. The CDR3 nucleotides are TGCGCCAGCAGCAGAGGTTTTAGCTCCTACAATGAGCAGTTCTTC. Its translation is CASSRGFSSYNEQFF.

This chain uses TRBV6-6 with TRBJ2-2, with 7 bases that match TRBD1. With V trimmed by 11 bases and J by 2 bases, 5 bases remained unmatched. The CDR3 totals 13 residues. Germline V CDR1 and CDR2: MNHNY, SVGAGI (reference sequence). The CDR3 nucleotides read TGTGCCGTACAGGGGTCCAACACCGGGGAGCTGTTTTTT. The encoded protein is CAVQGSNTGELFF.

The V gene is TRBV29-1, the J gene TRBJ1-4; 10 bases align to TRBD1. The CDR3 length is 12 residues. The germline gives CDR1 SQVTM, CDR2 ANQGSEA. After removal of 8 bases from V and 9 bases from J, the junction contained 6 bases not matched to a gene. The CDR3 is CSIRDRGKKLFF. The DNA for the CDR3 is TGCAGCATCCGGGACAGGGGAAAAAAACTGTTTTTT.

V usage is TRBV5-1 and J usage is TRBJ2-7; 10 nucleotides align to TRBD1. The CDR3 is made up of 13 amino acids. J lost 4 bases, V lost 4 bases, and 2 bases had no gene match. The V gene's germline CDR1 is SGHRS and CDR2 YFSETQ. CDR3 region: CASSVDRGYEQYF. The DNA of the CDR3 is TGCGCCAGCAGCGTGGACAGGGGGTACGAGCAGTACTTC. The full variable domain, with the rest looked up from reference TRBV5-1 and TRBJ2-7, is KAGVTQTPRYLIKTRGQQVTLSCSPISGHRSVSWYQQTPGQGLQFLFEYFSETQRNKGNFPGRFSGRQFSNSRSEMNVSTLELGDSALYLCASSVDRGYEQYFGPGTRLTVT.

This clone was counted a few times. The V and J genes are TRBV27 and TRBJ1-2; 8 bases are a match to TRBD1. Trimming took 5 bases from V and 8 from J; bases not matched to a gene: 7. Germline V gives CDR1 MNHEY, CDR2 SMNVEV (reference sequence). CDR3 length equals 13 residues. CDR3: CASSPQGAPGYTF. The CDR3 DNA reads TGTGCCAGCAGTCCGCAGGGGGCGCCGGGCTACACCTTC.

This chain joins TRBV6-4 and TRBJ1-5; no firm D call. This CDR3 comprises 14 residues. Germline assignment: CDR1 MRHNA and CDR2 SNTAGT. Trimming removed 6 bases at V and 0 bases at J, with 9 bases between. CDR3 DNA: TGTGCCAGCAGCGACACACATAGCAATCAGCCCCAGCATTTT. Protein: CASSDTHSNQPQHF.

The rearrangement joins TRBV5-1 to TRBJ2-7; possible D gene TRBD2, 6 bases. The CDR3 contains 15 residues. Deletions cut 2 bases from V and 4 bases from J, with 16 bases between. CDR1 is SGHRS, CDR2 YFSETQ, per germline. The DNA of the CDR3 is TGCGCCAGCAGCTTTGGGGGGACTTCTTTGTACGAGCAGTACTTC. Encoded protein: CASSFGGTSLYEQYF.

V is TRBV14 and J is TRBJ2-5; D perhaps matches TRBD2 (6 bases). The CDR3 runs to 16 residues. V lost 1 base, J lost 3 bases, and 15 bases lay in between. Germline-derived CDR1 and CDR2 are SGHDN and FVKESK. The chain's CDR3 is CASSQVGHRLEETQYF. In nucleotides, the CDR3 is TGTGCCAGCAGCCAAGTCGGGCATAGACTAGAAGAGACCCAGTACTTC.

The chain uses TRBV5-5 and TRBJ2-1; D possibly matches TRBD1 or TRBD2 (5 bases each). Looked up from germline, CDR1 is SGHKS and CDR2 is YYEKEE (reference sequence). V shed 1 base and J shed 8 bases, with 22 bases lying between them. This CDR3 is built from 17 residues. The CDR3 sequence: CASSLSPTPGAQDEQFF. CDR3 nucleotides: TGTGCCAGCAGCTTGTCCCCGACCCCCGGGGCGCAAGATGAGCAGTTCTTC. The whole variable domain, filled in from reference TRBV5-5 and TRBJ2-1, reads DAGVTQSPTHLIKTRGQQVTLRCSPISGHKSVSWYQQVLGQGPQFIFQYYEKEERGRGNFPDRFSARQFPNYSSELNVNALLLGDSALYLCASSLSPTPGAQDEQFFGPGTRLTVL.

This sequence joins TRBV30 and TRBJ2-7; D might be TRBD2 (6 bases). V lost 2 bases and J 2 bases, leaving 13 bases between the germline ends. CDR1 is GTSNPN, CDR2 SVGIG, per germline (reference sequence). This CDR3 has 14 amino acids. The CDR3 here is CAWSTGAPPYEQYF. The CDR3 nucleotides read TGTGCCTGGAGTACGGGAGCACCCCCCTACGAGCAGTACTTC.

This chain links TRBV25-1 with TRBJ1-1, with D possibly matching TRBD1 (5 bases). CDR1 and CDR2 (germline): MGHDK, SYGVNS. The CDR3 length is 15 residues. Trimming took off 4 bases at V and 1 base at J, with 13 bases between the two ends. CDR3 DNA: TGTGCCAGCAGTGTCGGGGGGAGAGCGAACACTGAAGCTTTCTTT. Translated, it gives CASSVGGRANTEAFF.

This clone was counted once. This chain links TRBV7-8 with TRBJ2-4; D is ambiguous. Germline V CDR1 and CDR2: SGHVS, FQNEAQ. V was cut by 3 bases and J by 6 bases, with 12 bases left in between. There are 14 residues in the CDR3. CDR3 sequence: CASSFPGSGNIQYF. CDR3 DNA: TGTGCCAGCAGCTTTCCGGGTTCGGGAAACATTCAGTACTTC.